The source of this T cell receptor (beta chain) is a study of shared clonotypes between healthy human individuals. At the level of the study: With ages of 18 to 49, the donors were a couple of women and a few men. Each donor contributed plates that comprised three CD4 naive, three CD4 memory, two CD8 naive and one CD8 memory.

Assay used: immunoSEQ multiplex PCR; TCRdb lists only in-frame clones, some missing. The data show 550,000 to 800,000 clones, with less than 95% seen just once and 34% held by the top ten. Study-wide points: The study drew on few donors, limiting represented genetic and exposure-history diversity.

The CDR3 covers 16 residues. CDR1 is SNHLY, CDR2 FYNNEI, per germline. V was pared by 5 bases and J by 6 bases, with 7 bases of the junction left unmatched. As regards this clone: As yet, its antigen is unknown.

Sequencing input: memory CD8+ T cells from PBMCs. The subset here: CD45RO+ cells pooled with CCR7-negative TemRA cells. The receptor was isolated from a man aged 18 to 30 in good health. Some clones in this sample may be carry-over from other donors' samples. The chain has TRBV2 and TRBJ2-1; 13 bases are shared with TRBD2. The CDR3: CASSPRTSGSLNEQFF. DNA of the CDR3: TGTGCCAGCAGTCCCCGGACTAGCGGGAGTCTCAATGAGCAGTTCTTC.